The 9 T cell receptor beta chains given below trace back to one sample, sequenced in a study of cytomegalovirus exposure and HLA in healthy donors. Produced via immunoSEQ multiplex PCR; TCRdb's table is partial and in-frame only. The sample yields around 190,000 clones, approximately 78% seen once. The sample comprised PBMCs. Receptors originate from a woman younger than 45 in good health and CMV-seronegative.

The chain couples TRBV28 to TRBJ1-2; D possibly corresponds to TRBD1 (6 bases). The CDR3 has 14 amino acids. Trimming removed 5 bases at V and 4 bases at J, with 14 bases between. Germline-derived CDR1 and CDR2 are MDHEN and SYDVKM. The CDR3 bases are TGTGCCAGCAGTCCAGGACAGAACCCCTATGGCTACACCTTC. Translation: CASSPGQNPYGYTF.

The rearrangement uses TRBV15 and TRBJ1-3, with D hard to call. Per the germline V gene, CDR1 is LNHNV and CDR2 is YYDKDF (reference sequence). The CDR3 is made up of 15 amino acids. V lost 5 bases and J lost 0, with 11 bases in between. CDR3 coding DNA: TGTGCCACCAGCGAACGGGGAAGCTCTGGAAACACCATATATTTT. Translation gives CATSERGSSGNTIYF.

The V gene is TRBV5-1, the J gene TRBJ1-4, with D possibly TRBD1 on 6 matching bases. V gave up 5 bases and J gave up 3 bases, with 11 bases separating them. The germline V gene has CDR1 SGHRS and CDR2 YFSETQ. The CDR3 loop spans 14 amino acids. The CDR3 reads CASRQGEANEKLFF. The CDR3 DNA reads as TGCGCCAGCAGACAGGGTGAGGCTAATGAAAAACTGTTTTTT.

This clone was observed a single time. The J gene is TRBJ2-6, the V gene TRBV5-1; 7 nucleotides match TRBD1. The germline gives CDR1 SGHRS, CDR2 YFSETQ. CDR3 size: 17 residues. The ends lost 4 bases at V and 0 bases at J; junction bases unmatched: 7. The CDR3 region has the DNA TGCGCCAGCAGCATACAGGGGTGGACCTCTGGGGCCAACGTCCTGACTTTC. Amino acids: CASSIQGWTSGANVLTF.

The gene calls are TRBV4-1 and TRBJ1-5, with 7 bases that match TRBD1. CDR3 length equals 15 residues. After removal of 2 bases from V and 6 bases from J, the junction contained 7 bases not matched to a gene. Germline V gene sequence: CDR1 MGHRA, CDR2 YSYEKL. CDR3 DNA sequence: TGCGCCAGCAGCCAATTCCTGGCAGGGGGTCAGCCCCAGCATTTT. Amino acids: CASSQFLAGGQPQHF.

This clone appeared a single time. This chain links TRBV6-1 with TRBJ2-2; 9 bases align to TRBD1. Per the germline V gene, CDR1 is MNHNS and CDR2 is SASEGT. The CDR3 runs to 15 residues. Trimming took 5 bases from V and 0 from J; bases not matched to a gene: 1. CDR3 nucleotide sequence: TGTGCCAGCAGTCGACAGGGGGCGAACACCGGGGAGCTGTTTTTT. This sequence encodes CASSRQGANTGELFF.

The J gene is TRBJ1-5, the V gene TRBV23-1; TRBD1 might be the D (5 bases). TRBV23-1 is identified as an open reading frame with a role that is uncertain. The length of the CDR3 is 13 residues. Trimming took off 7 bases at V and 7 bases at J, with 14 bases between the two ends. In DNA form, the CDR3 reads TGCGCCAGCACCCTTTTAGGGGAACAGCCCCAGCATTTT. Its translation: CASTLLGEQPQHF.

The chain carries TRBV23-1 and TRBJ1-5; TRBD1 might be the D (5 bases). TRBV23-1 qualifies as an ORF whose function is uncertain. V lost 0 bases to trimming and J lost 0 bases, with 9 bases between them. This CDR3 contains 16 residues. CDR3 loop: CASSQSRGYSNQPQHF. CDR3 bases: TGCGCCAGCAGTCAATCGCGGGGGTATAGCAATCAGCCCCAGCATTTT.

This chain uses TRBV7-6 with TRBJ1-4, with 8 nucleotides matching TRBD1. There are 16 residues in the CDR3. J lost 5 bases, V lost 1 base, and 6 bases had no gene match. Germline V CDR1 and CDR2: SGHVS, FNYEAQ. The CDR3 spells CASSLGSTGVNEKLFF. The CDR3 DNA is TGTGCCAGCAGCTTAGGGTCGACAGGGGTCAATGAAAAACTGTTTTTT.